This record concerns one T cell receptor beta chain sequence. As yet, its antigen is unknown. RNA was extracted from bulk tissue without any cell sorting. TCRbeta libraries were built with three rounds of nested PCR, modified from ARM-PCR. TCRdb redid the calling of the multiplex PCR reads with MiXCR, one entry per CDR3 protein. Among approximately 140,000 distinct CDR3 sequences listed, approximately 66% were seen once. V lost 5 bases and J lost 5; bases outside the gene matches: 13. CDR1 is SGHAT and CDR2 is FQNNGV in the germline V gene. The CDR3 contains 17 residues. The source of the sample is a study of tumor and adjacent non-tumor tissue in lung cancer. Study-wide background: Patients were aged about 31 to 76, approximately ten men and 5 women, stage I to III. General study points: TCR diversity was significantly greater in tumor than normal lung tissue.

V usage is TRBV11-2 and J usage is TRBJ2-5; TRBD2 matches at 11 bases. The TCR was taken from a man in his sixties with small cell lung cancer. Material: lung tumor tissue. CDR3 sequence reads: CASSLPGQLAGGETQYF. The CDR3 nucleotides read TGTGCCAGCAGCCTGCCGGGACAGCTAGCGGGAGGTGAGACCCAGTACTTC.